This TCR beta chain stems from a study of neurological immune-mediated disorders. General study findings and limits: One cluster of related CDR3 sequences contained, by phylogenetic grouping, the repertoires of 18 of 34 multiple sclerosis patients and formed a possible signature. HTLV-1-associated myelopathy had the most TCR clonal expansion, and multiple sclerosis had the least, less than healthy controls.

This clonotype was found a few times. As yet, its antigen is unknown. The CDR3 consists of 16 residues. The V and J ends lost 4 bases and 1 base, in that order; junction bases with no gene match: 7. Per germline, CDR1 LGHDT and CDR2 YNNKEL (reference sequence). Every sequencing run drew on 15-18 subjects and yielded over 200 million TCR-beta sequences. TCRdb processed the 5' RACE reads anew with MiXCR; each CDR3 protein has one entry. The table shows about 66,000 distinct CDR3 sequences, with less than 5.5% occurring only once. Libraries used 2 million unsorted PBMCs kept frozen in RNAlater. The sample taken for sequencing was PBMCs. This TCR came from a man between 25 and 39 years old with multiple sclerosis. The V call is TRBV3-1, the J call TRBJ1-2, with 9 bases matching TRBD1. The CDR3 DNA follows: TGTGCCAGCAGCCTCCGGGACAGGGCCTTTAACTATGGCTACACCTTC. Its translation is CASSLRDRAFNYGYTF. The whole variable domain, remainder taken from reference TRBV3-1 and TRBJ1-2, is DTAVSQTPKYLVTQMGNDKSIKCEQNLGHDTMYWYKQDSKKFLKIMFSYNNKELIINETVPNRFSPKSPDKAHLNLHINSLELGDSAVYFCASSLRDRAFNYGYTFGSGTRLTVV.